This record looks at one T cell receptor beta chain sequence and its context. One junction end disagrees with the germline gene, perhaps due to a read error. Multiplex PCR relied on 32 V and 13 J primers to amplify TCR beta CDR3. MiXCR, applied by TCRdb to the multiplex PCR reads, yields one record per CDR3 protein. The sample contains approximately 3,100 distinct CDR3 sequences, 27% of which appear only once. As template, the study used bulk tumor genomic DNA at 550 to 700 ng per sample. Spaced far apart, several biopsies were taken from each primary tumor during surgery. Enrolled patients presented with newly diagnosed, previously untreated non-small cell lung cancer and underwent curative surgery. The germline CDR1 and CDR2 sequences are SGHTA and FQGTGA. The CDR3 length is 13 residues. The data derive from a study of immune heterogeneity within non-small cell lung tumors.

Source material: lung tumor tissue. This TCR was recovered from a man in his 60s with non-small cell lung cancer. The rearrangement links TRBV7-3 to TRBJ2-7; 7 bases are a match to TRBD1. The CDR3 loop reads CDSSLHRGWEQYF. The CDR3 region has the DNA TGTGACAGCAGCTTACACAGGGGTTGGGAGCAGTACTTC.